This T cell receptor (beta chain) was sequenced during a study of blood T cell repertoires in COVID-19. Overall study: The analysed material was cDNA or gDNA that came from T cells, B-cell-depleted T cells, or PBMCs.

Trimming removed 1 base at V and 1 base at J, with 7 bases between. The CDR3 spans 14 residues. Germline loops: CDR1 MGHRA, CDR2 YSYEKL. Sequenced by immunoSEQ multiplex PCR; TCRdb stores in-frame clones only, minus some. Of 90,000 to 130,000 clones listed, approximately 78% are singletons. This receptor was obtained from an older man with acute or convalescent COVID-19. The chain combines TRBV4-1 with TRBJ1-1, with no clear D. The sequenced sample was peripheral blood. CDR3 protein: CASSQGTANTEAFF. DNA for the CDR3: TGCGCCAGCAGCCAAGGAACAGCGAACACTGAAGCTTTCTTT.